In this sample, the clone carrying this T cell receptor (beta chain) turned up a few times. The data were taken from a study of human T cells and chemical hapten exposure. TCRdb re-called the RACE reads with MiXCR, one entry per CDR3 protein. Among roughly 80,000 distinct CDR3 sequences listed, around 10% were seen once. Germline lookup yields CDR1 SGHAT and CDR2 FQNNGV. V lost 3 bases and J 1 base, leaving 15 bases between the germline ends. The CDR3 consists of 16 residues. Noted time point: patch test 1, 2 weeks after DPC sensitization. Treatment reported: therapeutic diphenylcyclopropenone sensitization with weekly scalp DPC.

The sequences come from whole blood, collected in connection with sensitization to the hapten diphenylcyclopropenone (DPC). The J gene is TRBJ2-5, the V gene TRBV11-2; D is undetermined. This clonotype was sampled from a woman aged 45-60 years with alopecia areata. Some clones in this sample may be carry-over from other donors' samples. DNA of the CDR3: TGTGCCAGCAGCTTGATGCAGCCGACTTCCCAAGAGACCCAGTACTTC. This translates into CASSLMQPTSQETQYF.